This entry features one T cell receptor beta chain sequence. These data belong to a study of blood T cell repertoires in COVID-19. Study background: Collection of acute and convalescent COVID-19 samples took place in the United States, Italy and Spain. T cells, B-cell-depleted T cells, or PBMCs provided the cDNA or gDNA that served as material.

The V gene end was trimmed by 5 bases and the J gene end by 8 bases; junction bases not matched to a gene: 12. The germline V gene has CDR1 PRHDT and CDR2 FYEKMQ (reference sequence). The CDR3 is 15 amino acids. Under the authors' procedure: Quantification of nucleated cells was approximated via reference gene primer amplification. TCRdb keeps only in-frame clones here, not all; method: immunoSEQ multiplex PCR. V and J calls and clone size come straight from that table; D and trimming were deduced from the DNA. Among a few hundred thousand clones listed, around 84% were seen once. Sequencing used peripheral blood. This TCR derives from a woman in her 70s with active or convalescent COVID-19. The chain carries TRBV13 and TRBJ2-4, with 7 bases aligning to TRBD2. For the CDR3, the DNA is TGTGCCAGCAGCCTACCGGCGGGGGAAATTGACATTCAGTACTTC. Its protein is CASSLPAGEIDIQYF.